This TCR beta chain appears in the sequencing data of a study of blood T cell repertoires in COVID-19. The overall study: The analysed material was cDNA or gDNA that came from T cells, B-cell-depleted T cells, or PBMCs.

Data came from immunoSEQ multiplex PCR; TCRdb stores just in-frame clones and leaves some out. The sample carries 330,000 or so clones, around nine tenths recorded once. In Seattle, patients joined the study during active infection and were tracked longitudinally. This CDR3 spans 14 amino acids. Germline CDR1 is GTSNPN and CDR2 is SVGIG (reference sequence). Deletions cut 0 bases from V and 4 bases from J, with 12 bases between. The J gene is TRBJ1-2, the V gene TRBV30; the D gene is possibly TRBD1 (6 bases). Sequenced sample: peripheral blood. The TCR comes from an older woman with COVID-19, enrolled during active disease. CDR3 nucleotides: TGTGCCTGGAGTGTAGGGGGTGTTAGCTATGGCTACACCTTC. Its translation: CAWSVGGVSYGYTF. Filled out from reference TRBV30 and TRBJ1-2, the complete variable domain reads SQTIHQWPATLVQPVGSPLSLECTVEGTSNPNLYWYRQAAGRGLQLLFYSVGIGQISSEVPQNLSASRPQDRQFILSSKKLLLSDSGFYLCAWSVGGVSYGYTFGSGTRLTVV.